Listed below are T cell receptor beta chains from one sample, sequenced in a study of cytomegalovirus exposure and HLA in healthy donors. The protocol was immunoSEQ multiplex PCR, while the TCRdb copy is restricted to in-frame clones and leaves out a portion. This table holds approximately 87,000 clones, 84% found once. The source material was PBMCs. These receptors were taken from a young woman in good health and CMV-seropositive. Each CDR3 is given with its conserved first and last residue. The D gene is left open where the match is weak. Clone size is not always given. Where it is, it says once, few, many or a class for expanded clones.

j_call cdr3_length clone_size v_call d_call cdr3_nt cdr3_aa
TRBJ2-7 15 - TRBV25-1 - TGTGCCAGCAGTGAAGCGGTCGTCGATCGCTACGAGCAGTACTTC CASSEAVVDRYEQYF
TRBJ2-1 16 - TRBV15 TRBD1 TGTGCCACCAGCAGAGATCTCGGGACAGGCGACAATGAGCAGTTCTTC CATSRDLGTGDNEQFF
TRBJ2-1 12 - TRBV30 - TGTGCCTGGAGTCCGGGTACGGATGAGCAGTTCTTC CAWSPGTDEQFF
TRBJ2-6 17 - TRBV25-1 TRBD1 TGTGCCAGCAGTACACCCGGGACAGACTCTGGGGCCAACGTCCTGACTTTC CASSTPGTDSGANVLTF
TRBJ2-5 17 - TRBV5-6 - TGTGCCAGCAGCTCCGATGGTGAACCGGGAAAACAAGAGACCCAGTACTTC CASSSDGEPGKQETQYF
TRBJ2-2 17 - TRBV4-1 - TGCGCCAGCAGCCATGGGTTTACGGGTTTGAACACCGGGGAGCTGTTTTTT CASSHGFTGLNTGELFF
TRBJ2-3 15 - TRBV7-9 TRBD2 TGTGCCAGCAGCTTCCAGGGCGGGGGGGCATATACGCAGTATTTT CASSFQGGGAYTQYF
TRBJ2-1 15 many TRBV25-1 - TGTGCCAGCAGTGATTGGCAGGTCCCCTACAATGAGCAGTTCTTC CASSDWQVPYNEQFF
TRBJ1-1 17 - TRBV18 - TGTGCCAGCTCCAGTCAATGGGGGGGCGGGATGAACACTGAAGCTTTCTTT CASSSQWGGGMNTEAFF
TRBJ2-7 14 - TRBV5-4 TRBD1 TGTGCCAGCAGCATACAGGGGGCCTCCTACGAGCAGTACTTC CASSIQGASYEQYF
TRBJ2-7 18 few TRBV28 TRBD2 TGTGCCAGCAGTCCCCTGGCTAGCGGGAGGCTACTCTCCTACGAGCAGTACTTC CASSPLASGRLLSYEQYF
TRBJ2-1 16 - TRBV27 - TGTGCCAGCAGTTTAATAGCGGCAAGCTCCTACAATGAGCAGTTCTTC CASSLIAASSYNEQFF
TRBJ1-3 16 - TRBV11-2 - TGTGCCAGCAGCTCCCACAGGCGGACGTCTGGAAACACCATATATTTT CASSSHRRTSGNTIYF
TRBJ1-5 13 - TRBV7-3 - TGTGCCAGCAGCTTAAACGGTCGCCAGCCCCAGCATTTT CASSLNGRQPQHF
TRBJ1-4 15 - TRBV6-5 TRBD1 TGTGCCAGCAGGGAGACAGGGGGCACTAATGAAAAACTGTTTTTT CASRETGGTNEKLFF
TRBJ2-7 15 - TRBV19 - TGTGCCAGTAGTATAGGGCCACGAAGCTCCTACGAGCAGTACTTC CASSIGPRSSYEQYF
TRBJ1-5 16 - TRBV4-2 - TGTGCCAGCAGCCAAGACTGGGTCGGGAGCAATCAGCCCCAGCATTTT CASSQDWVGSNQPQHF
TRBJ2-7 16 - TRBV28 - TGTGCCAGCAGTTCTCCAGGGCAAGTGGGTTCCTACGAGCAGTACTTC CASSSPGQVGSYEQYF
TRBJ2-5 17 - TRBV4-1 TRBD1 TGCGCCAGCAGCCATTTGAGAGGACAGGGGGCCGGGGAGACCCAGTACTTC CASSHLRGQGAGETQYF
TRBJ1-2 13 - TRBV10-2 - TGCGCCAGCAGTCTCGACAGAGACTATGGCTACACCTTC CASSLDRDYGYTF
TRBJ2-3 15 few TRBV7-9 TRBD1 TGTGCCAGCAGCTTAGCTGGGACAGGCCGAGATACGCAGTATTTT CASSLAGTGRDTQYF
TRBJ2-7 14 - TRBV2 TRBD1 TGTGCCAGTATACCGGGACAGGGGAGCTACGAGCAGTACTTC CASIPGQGSYEQYF
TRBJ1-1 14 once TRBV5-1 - TGCGCCAGCAGCTTTCAGGGGCACAACACTGAAGCTTTCTTT CASSFQGHNTEAFF
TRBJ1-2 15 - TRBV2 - TGTGCCAGCAGGATGAACCTGGCAGTAAGCTATGGCTACACCTTC CASRMNLAVSYGYTF
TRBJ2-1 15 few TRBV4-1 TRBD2 TGCGCCAGCAGCTCCAACCGGGAGGCCTACAATGAGCAGTTCTTC CASSSNREAYNEQFF
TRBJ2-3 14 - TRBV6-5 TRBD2 TGTGCCAGCAGTTATTCGACTAGCCGTGATACGCAGTATTTT CASSYSTSRDTQYF
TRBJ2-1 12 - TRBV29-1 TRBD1 TGCAGCGTGGAGGACAGGTTCAATGAGCAGTTCTTC CSVEDRFNEQFF
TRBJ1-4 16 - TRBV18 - TGTGCCAGCTCACCGCAAGATCAGGGGATTAATGAAAAACTGTTTTTT CASSPQDQGINEKLFF